This T cell receptor (beta chain) was profiled in a study of blood T cell repertoires in COVID-19. About the study: The United States, Italy and Spain supplied acute and convalescent COVID-19 samples. PBMCs, B-cell-depleted T cells, or T cells provided the cDNA or gDNA that made up the material.

V was cut by 1 base and J by 6 bases, with 12 bases left in between. Germline lookup yields CDR1 KGHSH and CDR2 LQKENI. CDR3 size: 14 residues. Original processing methods: Quantification of nucleated cells was approximated via reference gene primer amplification. The table came from immunoSEQ multiplex PCR; TCRdb's copy has only in-frame clones and leaves some out. V and J calls and clone size are those listed in that table; D and trimming were worked out from the DNA. The sample shows about 120,000 clones, around 80% of them seen only once. Seattle patients were enrolled during active infection and followed longitudinally.

The gene calls are TRBV18 and TRBJ1-2; D is unclear. Specimen: peripheral blood. The TCR comes from a man aged 25 to 45 with COVID-19, enrolled during active disease. CDR3 nucleotides: TGTGCCAGCTCACCACGGCAGAACGGGGATGGCTACACCTTC. Its translation: CASSPRQNGDGYTF.